The sequence of this T cell receptor beta chain was determined in a study of long-term antiretroviral therapy in people with HIV. In germline, CDR1 is LGHNA, CDR2 YNFKEQ. CDR3 length: 16 residues. The V end was cut by 1 base, the J end by 3 bases, with 15 bases between. This clone was seen a few times. What it binds is unknown. Points from the study as a whole: Controls had broader CDR3 length ranges than HIV repertoires did.

It was version v3.0 of the immunoSEQ assay that was run at survey level. Clones were read by immunoSEQ multiplex PCR, and TCRdb kept only the in-frame ones, dropping some. Of tens of thousands of clones in the sample, around 82% were seen once. This clonotype was sampled from a man aged 40-49 years with HIV. The source was unsorted PBMCs, collected 3 years after starting antiretroviral therapy. The chain joins TRBV4-2 to TRBJ1-2; D gene ambiguous. The CDR3 nucleotides read TGTGCCAGCAGCCAAGTTGAGATCCGGGGATACTATGGCTACACCTTC. Protein: CASSQVEIRGYYGYTF.